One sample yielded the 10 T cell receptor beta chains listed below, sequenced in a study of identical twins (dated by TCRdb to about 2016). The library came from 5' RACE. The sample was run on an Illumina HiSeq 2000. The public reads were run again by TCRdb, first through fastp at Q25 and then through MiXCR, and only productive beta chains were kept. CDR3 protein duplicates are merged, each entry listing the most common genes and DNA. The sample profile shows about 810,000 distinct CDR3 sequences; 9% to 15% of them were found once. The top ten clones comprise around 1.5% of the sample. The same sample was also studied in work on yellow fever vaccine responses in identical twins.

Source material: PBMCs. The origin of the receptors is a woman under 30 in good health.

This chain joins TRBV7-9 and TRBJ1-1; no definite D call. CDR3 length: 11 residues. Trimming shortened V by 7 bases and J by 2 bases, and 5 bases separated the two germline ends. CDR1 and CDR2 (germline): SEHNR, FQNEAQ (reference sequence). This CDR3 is CASTANTEAFF. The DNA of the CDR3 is TGTGCCAGCACCGCAAACACTGAAGCTTTCTTT.

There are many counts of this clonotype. Written as DNA, the CDR3 is TGTGCCAGTAGCATTGCCCGCAACTCCTACAATGAGCAGTTCTTC. Protein product: CASSIARNSYNEQFF. V gene TRBV19 combines with J gene TRBJ2-1; no clear D. Germline lookup yields CDR1 LNHDA and CDR2 SQIVND (reference sequence). Trimming took 6 bases from V and 0 from J, leaving 12 bases between them. The CDR3 runs 15 residues. Full variable domain (outside the CDR3, taken from reference TRBV19 and TRBJ2-1): DGGITQSPKYLFRKEGQNVTLSCEQNLNHDAMYWYRQDPGQGLRLIYYSQIVNDFQKGDIAEGYSVSREKKESFPLTVTSAQKNPTAFYLCASSIARNSYNEQFFGPGTRLTVL.

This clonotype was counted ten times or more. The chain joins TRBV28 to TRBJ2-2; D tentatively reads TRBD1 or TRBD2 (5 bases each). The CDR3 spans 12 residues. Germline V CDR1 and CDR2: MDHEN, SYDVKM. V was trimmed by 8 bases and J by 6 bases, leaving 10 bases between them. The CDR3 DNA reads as TGTGCCAGCGGGGGTTACGCCGGGGAGCTGTTTTTT. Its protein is CASGGYAGELFF.

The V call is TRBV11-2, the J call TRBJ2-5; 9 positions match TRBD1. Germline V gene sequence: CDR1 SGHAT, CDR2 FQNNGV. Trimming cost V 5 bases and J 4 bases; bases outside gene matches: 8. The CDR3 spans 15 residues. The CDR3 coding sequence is TGTGCCAGCAGCGCCAGGGACAGGGATACAGAGACCCAGTACTTC. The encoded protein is CASSARDRDTETQYF.

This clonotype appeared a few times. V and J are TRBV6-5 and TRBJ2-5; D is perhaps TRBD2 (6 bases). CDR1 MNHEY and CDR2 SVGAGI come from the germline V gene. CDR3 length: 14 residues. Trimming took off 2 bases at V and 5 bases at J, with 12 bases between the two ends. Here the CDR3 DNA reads TGTGCCAGCAGTTACAGGCAGGGAGGCGAGACCCAGTACTTC. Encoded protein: CASSYRQGGETQYF.

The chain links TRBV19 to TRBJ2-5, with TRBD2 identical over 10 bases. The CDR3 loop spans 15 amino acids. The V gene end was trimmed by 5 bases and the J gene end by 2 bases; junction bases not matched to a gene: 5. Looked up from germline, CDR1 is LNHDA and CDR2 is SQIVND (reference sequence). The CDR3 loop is CASSFGLAEQETQYF. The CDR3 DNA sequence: TGTGCCAGTAGTTTCGGACTAGCGGAGCAAGAGACCCAGTACTTC.

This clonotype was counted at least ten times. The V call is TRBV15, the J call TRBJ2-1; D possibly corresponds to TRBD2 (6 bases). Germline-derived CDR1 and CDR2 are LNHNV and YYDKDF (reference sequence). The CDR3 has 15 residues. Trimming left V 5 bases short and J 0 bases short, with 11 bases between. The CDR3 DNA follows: TGTGCCACCAGCGGGGACTCCAGCTCCTACAATGAGCAGTTCTTC. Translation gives CATSGDSSSYNEQFF.

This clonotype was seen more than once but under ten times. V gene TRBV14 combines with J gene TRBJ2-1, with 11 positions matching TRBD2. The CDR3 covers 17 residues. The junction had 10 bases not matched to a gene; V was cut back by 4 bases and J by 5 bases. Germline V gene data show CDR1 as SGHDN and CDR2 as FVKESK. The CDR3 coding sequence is TGTGCCAGCAGCCGTTCCCGACTAGCGGGGTGGGACAATGAGCAGTTCTTC. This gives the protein CASSRSRLAGWDNEQFF. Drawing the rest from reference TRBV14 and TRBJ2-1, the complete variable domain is EAGVTQFPSHSVIEKGQTVTLRCDPISGHDNLYWYRRVMGKEIKFLLHFVKESKQDESGMPNNRFLAERTGGTYSTLKVQPAELEDSGVYFCASSRSRLAGWDNEQFFGPGTRLTVL.

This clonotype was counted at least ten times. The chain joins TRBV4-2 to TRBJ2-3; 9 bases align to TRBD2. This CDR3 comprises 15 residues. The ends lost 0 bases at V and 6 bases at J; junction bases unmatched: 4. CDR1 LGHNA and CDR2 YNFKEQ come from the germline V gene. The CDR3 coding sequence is TGTGCCAGCAGCCAAGAGGCTAGCGGGGTTGATACGCAGTATTTT. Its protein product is CASSQEASGVDTQYF.

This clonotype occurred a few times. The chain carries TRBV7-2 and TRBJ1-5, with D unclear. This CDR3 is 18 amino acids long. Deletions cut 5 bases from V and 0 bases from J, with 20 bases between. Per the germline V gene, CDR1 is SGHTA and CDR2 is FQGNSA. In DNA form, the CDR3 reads TGTGCCAGCAGCCCGCGGGTGGTAGGGCCTTATAGCAATCAGCCCCAGCATTTT. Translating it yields CASSPRVVGPYSNQPQHF.